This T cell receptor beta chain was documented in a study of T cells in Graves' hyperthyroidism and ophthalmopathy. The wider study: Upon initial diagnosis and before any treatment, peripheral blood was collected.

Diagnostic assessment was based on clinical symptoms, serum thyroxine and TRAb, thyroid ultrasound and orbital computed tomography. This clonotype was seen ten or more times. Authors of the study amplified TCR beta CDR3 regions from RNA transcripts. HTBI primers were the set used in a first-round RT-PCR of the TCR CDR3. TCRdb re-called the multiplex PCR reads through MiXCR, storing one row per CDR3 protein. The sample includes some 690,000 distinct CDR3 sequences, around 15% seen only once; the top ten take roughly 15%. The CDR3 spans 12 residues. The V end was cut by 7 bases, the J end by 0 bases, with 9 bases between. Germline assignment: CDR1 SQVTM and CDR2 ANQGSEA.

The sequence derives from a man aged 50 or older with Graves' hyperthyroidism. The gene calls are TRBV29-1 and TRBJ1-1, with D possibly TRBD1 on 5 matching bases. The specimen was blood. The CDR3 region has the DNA TGCAGCGCGACAGAAATGAACACTGAAGCTTTCTTT. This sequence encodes CSATEMNTEAFF.